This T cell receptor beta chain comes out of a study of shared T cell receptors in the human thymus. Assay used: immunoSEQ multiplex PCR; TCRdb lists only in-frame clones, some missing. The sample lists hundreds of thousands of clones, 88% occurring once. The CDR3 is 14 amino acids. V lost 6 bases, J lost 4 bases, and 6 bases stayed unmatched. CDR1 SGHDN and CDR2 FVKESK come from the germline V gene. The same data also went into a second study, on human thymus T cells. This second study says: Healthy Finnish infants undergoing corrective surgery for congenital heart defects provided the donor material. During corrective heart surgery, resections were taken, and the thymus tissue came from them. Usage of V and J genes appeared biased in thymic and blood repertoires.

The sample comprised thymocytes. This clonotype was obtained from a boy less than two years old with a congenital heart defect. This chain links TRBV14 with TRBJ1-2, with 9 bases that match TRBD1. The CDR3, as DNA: TGTGCCAGCAGTTTCACAGGGGGCGTCTATGGCTACACCTTC. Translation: CASSFTGGVYGYTF.